The T cell receptor (beta chain) under discussion was sequenced for a study of CD8 T cells in Susac syndrome (dated by TCRdb to the late 2010s). About the study as a whole: The study used repertoire sequencing to test whether antigen drove CD8+ T cell activation and differentiation in Susac syndrome. The investigation overall reported the following: The TCR sequencing and HLA analysis was acknowledged to have included a relatively small number of individuals.

As for this clonotype: The antigen this receptor binds is unknown. The sample holds no much larger clone one base away, and base qualities are not on file.

RNA was extracted using the RNeasy kit, and roughly 0.5 to 1 microgram was reverse transcribed with random hexamers. The immunoSEQ multiplex PCR assay, which covers 54 Vbeta and 13 Jbeta segments, was used to amplify TCR beta CDR3 regions. PCR amplification bias was corrected by using a synthetic template baseline for primer optimization and computational correction. The authors' analysis ran thus. Only productive sequences were kept, with reads annotated to V, D and J genes according to IMGT and analyzed in immunoSEQ Analyzer. Clonality was calculated as one minus the Shannon entropy normalized by log2 of the number of productive unique sequences. For each patient and control, public and private clones were evaluated within the 100 most prevalent clones. Clones were defined as Susac-specific when absent from the healthy and MS cohorts, from 1,000 to 1,100 published viral clones and from other ImmuneACCESS disease sequences. TCRdb itself trimmed the public reads at Q25 with fastp, ran MiXCR and retained productive beta chains. Merged by CDR3 protein, the rows form single entries marked with the most common genes and DNA. These V and J calls originate from TCRdb's pipeline instead of the authors' own analysis. This sample comprises roughly 330,000 distinct CDR3 sequences, approximately 90% of them detected only once. The ten largest make up approximately 0.065% of the sample.

Peripheral blood CD8+ and CD4+ T cells from healthy donors, Susac syndrome patients and multiple sclerosis patients were profiled by high-throughput TCR beta sequencing. The multiple sclerosis controls were treatment-naive patients whose relapsing-remitting disease, either stable or active, fulfilled the revised McDonald criteria. Bulk CD8+ and CD4+ T cells were purified magnetically by negative isolation, whereas CD8+ TEMRA cells were enriched by FACS. Blood was drawn into EDTA tubes, processed within 24 hours, and PBMCs were isolated by density gradient centrifugation. PBMCs intended for TCR sequencing were frozen in liquid nitrogen and were later thawed in a 37 degrees C water bath. Purity of sorted or isolated CD4+, CD8+ and CD8+ TEMRA cells was at least 90%. V lost 4 bases and J lost 3 bases, and the count of bases not matched to a germline gene is 5. The germline V gene encodes CDR1 MNHNS and CDR2 SASEGT. From the cysteine up to the phenylalanine, the CDR3 has a length of 15 residues. The DNA shown is the 45-base CDR3, in frame from base 1.

The chain couples TRBV6-1 to TRBJ1-2; 10 of the junction bases match TRBD1. The sample comprised CD4+ T cells from PBMCs. This TCR was sampled from a human donor with multiple sclerosis. The nucleotide sequence is TGTGCCAGCAGTGCGTCCGGGACAGGGGACTATGGCTACACCTTC. The translation is CASSASGTGDYGYTF.